These 23 T cell receptor beta chains were sequenced from one sample in a study of response to subunit inactivated influenza vaccine. Each CDR3 protein gets one entry after TCRdb re-called the RT-PCR reads with MiXCR. Here the sample spans 170,000 or so distinct CDR3 sequences, roughly 10% being singletons. Sequenced material: CD8+ T cells sorted from PBMCs, taken around 2 years after vaccination. The receptors were gathered from a man between 50 and 70 years old who received an inactivated influenza vaccine.

This clonotype was counted ten times or more. The chain couples TRBV9 to TRBJ2-2; 11 bases line up with TRBD2. Germline CDR1 is SGDLS and CDR2 is YYNGEE. After removal of 3 bases from V and 0 bases from J, the junction contained 10 bases not matched to a gene. This CDR3 is 19 amino acids long. The CDR3 region has the DNA TGTGCCAGCAGCGCCTCCGGGACTAGCGGTTATTCGAACACCGGGGAGCTGTTTTTT. Protein: CASSASGTSGYSNTGELFF.

This chain joins TRBV7-9 and TRBJ2-7; D may be TRBD1 or TRBD2 (5 bases each). There are 16 residues in the CDR3. Trimming took off 3 bases at V and 2 bases at J, with 17 bases between the two ends. CDR1 SEHNR and CDR2 FQNEAQ come from the germline V gene (reference sequence). CDR3 nucleotides: TGTGCCAGCAGCTTCCCTTGGGGGAGTAAGCCCTACGAGCAGTACTTC. This gives the protein CASSFPWGSKPYEQYF.

This clonotype has a count of ten or more. V usage is TRBV4-1 and J usage is TRBJ1-2; D is undetermined. CDR3 length: 14 amino acids. Germline V gene lookup returns CDR1 MGHRA and CDR2 YSYEKL. The V gene lost 0 bases and the J gene lost 0 bases, with 5 bases spanning the gap. CDR3 sequence (DNA): TGCGCCAGCAGCCAAGAGGTGTCTAACTATGGCTACACCTTC. It specifies CASSQEVSNYGYTF.

This rearrangement joins TRBV7-9 to TRBJ2-1; a weak D match, TRBD2 (5 bases). Germline V lookup: CDR1 SEHNR, CDR2 FQNEAQ (reference sequence). Trimming took off 6 bases at V and 8 bases at J, with 23 bases between the two ends. The CDR3 has 16 amino acids. The DNA for the CDR3 is TGTGCCAGCAGTCACCCACGTCTAGCACCTGATGATGAGCAGTTCTTC. Protein: CASSHPRLAPDDEQFF.

The rearrangement uses TRBV9 and TRBJ2-1, with D possibly TRBD1 on 5 matching bases. V was cut by 0 bases and J by 10 bases, with 17 bases left in between. Germline V gene lookup returns CDR1 SGDLS and CDR2 YYNGEE. The CDR3 length is 15 residues. CDR3 loop: CASSVALGGALEQFF. The CDR3 nucleotides are TGTGCCAGCAGCGTAGCTCTAGGTGGGGCTTTGGAGCAGTTCTTC.

The table lists this clonotype with many counts. The V and J genes are TRBV12-3 or TRBV12-4 and TRBJ2-5; TRBD2 might be the D (7 bases). Trimming removed 0 bases from V and 3 bases from J, with 14 bases in between. CDR3 length equals 16 residues. This chain's CDR3 is CASSLAGGPSEETQYF. In DNA form, the CDR3 reads TGTGCCAGCAGTTTAGCGGGGGGGCCTTCGGAAGAGACCCAGTACTTC.

This clonotype came up a few times. V is TRBV7-2 and J is TRBJ2-2; unclear D gene. The germline V gene has CDR1 SGHTA and CDR2 FQGNSA. V was clipped by 4 bases and J by 4 bases, with 7 bases between them. The CDR3 length is 13 residues. CDR3 loop: CASSSPSTGELFF. The CDR3 nucleotides read TGTGCCAGCAGCTCCCCTTCCACCGGGGAGCTGTTTTTT.

The chain couples TRBV6-1 to TRBJ2-7, with TRBD2 as a possible D gene (5 bases). V was cut by 4 bases and J by 2 bases, with 12 bases left in between. Germline CDR1 and CDR2: MNHNS and SASEGT. The CDR3 totals 14 residues. The CDR3 DNA sequence: TGTGCCAGCAGTGCGCCGGGGATGACCTACGAGCAGTACTTC. As protein: CASSAPGMTYEQYF.

The V call is TRBV4-2, the J call TRBJ2-1, with D tentatively TRBD1 (5 bases). The CDR3 is 15 residues long. The germline CDR1 and CDR2 sequences are LGHNA and YNFKEQ. The ends were cut back, 0 bases at V and 6 bases at J, with 12 bases in the middle. CDR3 in amino acids: CASSQEKVGLNEQFF. CDR3 coding DNA: TGTGCCAGCAGCCAAGAGAAGGTGGGGCTCAATGAGCAGTTCTTC.

This clonotype has a handful of counts. The chain joins TRBV29-1 to TRBJ2-1; 7 bases map to TRBD1. The germline CDR1 and CDR2 sequences are SQVTM and ANQGSEA. The CDR3 loop spans 11 amino acids. With V trimmed by 3 bases and J by 15 bases, 8 bases remained unmatched. The CDR3 spells CSVDLTGWSFF. For the CDR3, the DNA is TGCAGCGTTGATTTGACAGGGTGGTCGTTCTTC.

The chain joins TRBV7-2 to TRBJ1-2; the D gene is possibly TRBD1 (6 bases). In germline, CDR1 is SGHTA, CDR2 FQGNSA. The V gene lost 2 bases and the J gene lost 4 bases, with 11 bases spanning the gap. This CDR3 contains 14 residues. The CDR3 nucleotides are TGTGCCAGCAGCTTACTAGGAGGGGGCTATGGCTACACCTTC. It codes for CASSLLGGGYGYTF.

This clonotype was observed a handful of times. The rearrangement joins TRBV27 to TRBJ2-7, with D possibly being TRBD1 (6 bases). Trimming stripped 3 bases from V and 5 bases from J, with 17 bases between. The length of the CDR3 is 15 residues. Per the germline V gene, CDR1 is MNHEY and CDR2 is SMNVEV (reference sequence). CDR3 sequence reads: CASSFHPTGMDEQYF. The CDR3 nucleotides read TGTGCCAGCAGTTTCCACCCAACAGGGATGGACGAGCAGTACTTC.

The rearrangement uses TRBV6-1 and TRBJ2-1; 9 bases align to TRBD1. This CDR3 has 17 residues. Germline V lookup: CDR1 MNHNS, CDR2 SASEGT. After removal of 6 bases from V and 1 base from J, the junction contained 10 bases not matched to a gene. This CDR3 reads CASSQRQGVTSYNEQFF. In DNA, the CDR3 is TGTGCCAGCAGCCAACGACAGGGGGTTACTTCCTACAATGAGCAGTTCTTC.

This clonotype was seen many times. The chain carries TRBV28 and TRBJ2-1; D ambiguous. Trimming took off 2 bases at V and 0 bases at J, with 8 bases between the two ends. Germline CDR1 MDHEN, CDR2 SYDVKM. CDR3 size: 15 residues. CDR3 amino acids: CASSLSSSSYNEQFF. The CDR3 coding sequence is TGTGCCAGCAGTTTAAGCTCTAGCTCCTACAATGAGCAGTTCTTC.

Here the CDR3 reads CASSVGREGGLGYTF. The DNA of the CDR3 is TGTGCCAGCAGCGTAGGAAGGGAAGGAGGGCTCGGCTACACCTTC. V gene TRBV9 combines with J gene TRBJ1-2; no reliable D call. Per the germline V gene, CDR1 is SGDLS and CDR2 is YYNGEE. Trimming removed 0 bases at V and 8 bases at J, with 17 bases between. The CDR3 totals 15 residues.

The chain joins TRBV7-9 to TRBJ2-2; possibly TRBD2 for D (5 bases). Germline assignment: CDR1 SEHNR and CDR2 FQNEAQ (reference sequence). The length of the CDR3 is 15 residues. Trimming took off 3 bases at V and 2 bases at J, with 10 bases between the two ends. The CDR3 DNA follows: TGTGCCAGCAGCTTGAGGGAGAGAAACACCGGGGAGCTGTTTTTT. Its protein is CASSLRERNTGELFF.

The chain has TRBV20-1 and TRBJ2-2; no reliable D call. V lost 0 bases to trimming and J lost 4 bases, with 12 bases between them. This CDR3 is built from 15 residues. Germline lookup yields CDR1 DFQATT and CDR2 SNEGSKA (reference sequence). The CDR3 loop is CSARDQWQRTGELFF. The CDR3 DNA sequence: TGCAGTGCTAGAGACCAGTGGCAGCGCACCGGGGAGCTGTTTTTT.

This clonotype occurred a few times. The V and J genes are TRBV6-2 or TRBV6-3 and TRBJ1-5; no firm D call. The CDR3 extends over 14 amino acids. The germline V and J ends were trimmed by 2 bases and 1 base, with 6 bases remaining between them. Per germline, CDR1 MNHEY and CDR2 SVGEGT. In nucleotides, the CDR3 is TGTGCCAGCAGTTACAGGGTCAGCAATCAGCCCCAGCATTTT. This translates into CASSYRVSNQPQHF.

This clonotype was seen at least ten times. J is TRBJ1-5 and V is TRBV6-1; D is ambiguous. The CDR3 spans 15 residues. Trimming stripped 5 bases from V and 0 bases from J, with 11 bases between. In germline, CDR1 is MNHNS, CDR2 SASEGT. This chain's CDR3 is CASSPTLNSNQPQHF. The CDR3 nucleotides read TGTGCCAGCAGTCCGACACTTAATAGCAATCAGCCCCAGCATTTT.

V is TRBV13 and J is TRBJ1-2; possibly TRBD1 for D (5 bases). Trimming took off 3 bases at V and 2 bases at J, with 10 bases between the two ends. CDR1 and CDR2 from the germline V gene are PRHDT and FYEKMQ (reference sequence). CDR3 length equals 14 residues. CDR3 loop: CASSLREGNYGYTF. The CDR3 DNA reads TGTGCCAGCAGCTTGCGGGAGGGGAACTATGGCTACACCTTC. The full variable domain, with the rest looked up from reference TRBV13 and TRBJ1-2, is AAGVIQSPRHLIKEKRETATLKCYPIPRHDTVYWYQQGPGQDPQFLISFYEKMQSDKGSIPDRFSAQQFSDYHSELNMSSLELGDSALYFCASSLREGNYGYTFGSGTRLTVV.

The chain joins TRBV7-2 to TRBJ2-7; no firm D call. CDR1 and CDR2 (germline): SGHTA, FQGNSA. This CDR3 is built from 13 residues. Trimming pared 0 bases from V and 7 bases from J, leaving 10 bases between. CDR3 sequence (DNA): TGTGCCAGCAGCTTAGCGCGCCTAGATGAGCAGTACTTC. This sequence encodes CASSLARLDEQYF.

This clonotype was seen ten or more times. The chain combines TRBV6-5 with TRBJ2-5, with 9 bases that match TRBD2. The V segment lost 4 bases and the J segment 5 bases; nucleotides outside the gene matches: 5. Germline V lookup: CDR1 MNHEY, CDR2 SVGAGI. The CDR3 totals 14 residues. In nucleotides, the CDR3 is TGTGCCAGCAGTTTAGCGGGAGAGAGGGAGACCCAGTACTTC. As protein: CASSLAGERETQYF.

This clonotype was seen more than once but under ten times. The J gene is TRBJ2-1, the V gene TRBV7-3, with D perhaps matching TRBD1 or TRBD2 (5 bases each). V was pared by 4 bases and J by 2 bases, with 15 bases between. There are 16 residues in the CDR3. The germline gives CDR1 SGHTA, CDR2 FQGTGA. The CDR3 reads CASSSWGTGPYNEQFF. The CDR3 DNA is TGTGCCAGCAGCTCCTGGGGCACGGGGCCCTACAATGAGCAGTTCTTC.